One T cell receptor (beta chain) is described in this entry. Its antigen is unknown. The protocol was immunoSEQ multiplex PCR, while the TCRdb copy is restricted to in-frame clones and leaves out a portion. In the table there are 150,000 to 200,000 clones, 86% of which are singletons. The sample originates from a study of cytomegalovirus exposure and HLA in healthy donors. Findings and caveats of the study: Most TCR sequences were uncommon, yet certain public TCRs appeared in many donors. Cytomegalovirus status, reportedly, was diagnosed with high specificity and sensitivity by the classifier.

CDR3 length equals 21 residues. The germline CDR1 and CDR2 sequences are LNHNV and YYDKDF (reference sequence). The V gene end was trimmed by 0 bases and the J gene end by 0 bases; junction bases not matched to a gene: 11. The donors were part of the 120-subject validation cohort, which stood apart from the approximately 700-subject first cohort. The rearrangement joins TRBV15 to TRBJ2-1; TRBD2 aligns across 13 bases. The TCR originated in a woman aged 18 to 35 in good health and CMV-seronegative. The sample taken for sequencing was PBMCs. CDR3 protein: CATSRDGRGLAGSNSYNEQFF. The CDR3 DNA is TGTGCCACCAGCAGAGATGGTCGGGGACTAGCGGGGTCCAACTCCTACAATGAGCAGTTCTTC.